Listed here are 14 T cell receptor beta chains from one sample, sequenced in a study of blood T cell repertoires in COVID-19 (TCRdb year 2020). The library came from the immunoSEQ multiplex PCR assay. In TCRdb, the immuneACCESS table is reduced to in-frame sequences with V and J assigned. These tables do not hold every clone; where another copy was compared, an unresolved V gene accounts for under half, and the others remain unexplained. This sample gives approximately 210,000 clones in total; 80% to 90% of them show up just once. Jointly, the top ten make up under 14% of the sample. The sample comprised peripheral blood. These TCRs come from a man between 45 and 60 years old with COVID-19, enrolled during active disease.

The chain couples TRBV11-2 to TRBJ2-1; no clear D gene. Germline lookup yields CDR1 SGHAT and CDR2 FQNNGV. This CDR3 has 15 amino acids. The V end was cut by 1 base, the J end by 6 bases, with 13 bases between. The CDR3: CASSLGSLSSNEQFF. CDR3 bases: TGTGCCAGCAGCTTAGGCAGTCTCTCAAGCAATGAGCAGTTCTTC.

V is TRBV3-1 (or the pseudogene TRBV3-2) and J is TRBJ1-2, with 8 positions matching TRBD1. Losses at the gene ends were 1 base for V and 8 bases for J; bases not matched to a gene: 9. The CDR3 is 15 amino acids. CDR1 is LGHDT and CDR2 is YNNKEL in the germline V gene (reference sequence). The CDR3 protein is CASSQVSDRVDGYTF. DNA of the CDR3: TGTGCCAGCAGCCAAGTATCGGACAGGGTTGACGGCTACACCTTC.

The V and J genes are TRBV18 and TRBJ2-5; 10 bases align to TRBD2. There are 15 residues in the CDR3. The ends lost 0 bases at V and 3 bases at J; junction bases unmatched: 1. Per germline, CDR1 KGHSH and CDR2 LQKENI. CDR3 nucleotides: TGTGCCAGCTCACCACCTAGCGGGAGGAAAGAGACCCAGTACTTC. Translating it yields CASSPPSGRKETQYF.

This chain connects TRBV6-5 to TRBJ2-7, with 13 bases aligning to TRBD2. The junction had 2 bases not matched to a gene; V was cut back by 6 bases and J by 0 bases. Looked up from germline, CDR1 is MNHEY and CDR2 is SVGAGI. CDR3 length: 15 amino acids. CDR3 loop: CASRGTSGASYEQYF. CDR3 in DNA: TGTGCCAGCAGGGGGACTAGCGGGGCCTCCTACGAGCAGTACTTC.

This sequence joins TRBV11-3 and TRBJ1-1; D not resolved. Germline V gene sequence: CDR1 SGHNT, CDR2 YENEEA. Trimming took off 2 bases at V and 2 bases at J, with 6 bases between the two ends. CDR3 length: 13 amino acids. CDR3 residues: CASSLFQNTEAFF. CDR3 nucleotides: TGTGCCAGCAGCTTATTCCAAAACACTGAAGCTTTCTTT.

This clone was counted between two and nine times. The J gene is TRBJ1-3, the V gene TRBV5-4, with D unresolved. Trimming removed 0 bases from V and 8 bases from J, with 6 bases in between. The CDR3 is made up of 12 amino acids. Germline V gives CDR1 SGHNT, CDR2 YYREEE (reference sequence). This CDR3 is CASSLDGDTIYF. CDR3 bases: TGTGCCAGCAGCTTGGACGGTGACACCATATATTTT.

The chain employs TRBV6-5 and TRBJ2-7; 7 positions agree with TRBD2. Germline V lookup: CDR1 MNHEY, CDR2 SVGAGI. This CDR3 is built from 14 residues. Trimming removed 2 bases from V and 4 bases from J; junction bases left unmatched: 5. The CDR3 sequence: CASSYGREWYEQYF. In DNA form, the CDR3 reads TGTGCCAGCAGTTACGGGCGGGAGTGGTACGAGCAGTACTTC.

The chain couples TRBV5-4 to TRBJ2-3; D not resolved. The CDR3 runs 14 residues. Trimming cost V 4 bases and J 1 base, with 10 bases left between them. Looked up from germline, CDR1 is SGHNT and CDR2 is YYREEE (reference sequence). The CDR3 DNA reads TGTGCCAGCAGCACTCCGGTCGGCACAGATACGCAGTATTTT. This sequence encodes CASSTPVGTDTQYF.

Regarding this clone: Different DNA sequences within this sample yield the same CDR3. The V call is TRBV9, the J call TRBJ1-1; D call uncertain. Germline loops: CDR1 SGDLS, CDR2 YYNGEE. The CDR3 contains 13 residues. Between the trimmed V and J ends, which lost 2 bases and 1 base, there was a span of 6 bases. The chain's CDR3 is CASSVARNTEAFF. The CDR3 DNA reads TGTGCCAGCAGCGTGGCTAGGAACACTGAAGCTTTCTTT.

The chain combines TRBV10-2 with TRBJ2-7; 7 nucleotides match TRBD2. J lost 4 bases, V lost 6 bases, and 12 bases had no gene match. Germline-derived CDR1 and CDR2 are WSHSY and SAAADI. The CDR3 sequence is 15 residues long. Here the CDR3 reads CASRPLAASPYEQYF. CDR3 coding DNA: TGCGCCAGCAGACCCCTAGCGGCATCACCGTACGAGCAGTACTTC.

The chain recombines TRBV6-5 with TRBJ1-3; tentatively, D is TRBD1 (5 bases). V lost 0 bases and J 2 bases, leaving 8 bases between the germline ends. This CDR3 spans 15 amino acids. Germline values: CDR1 MNHEY, CDR2 SVGAGI. The CDR3 sequence: CASSYSTTAGNTIYF. CDR3 bases: TGTGCCAGCAGTTACTCGACGACAGCTGGAAACACCATATATTTT.

The J gene is TRBJ2-2, the V gene TRBV24-1; 9 bases line up with TRBD1. The length of the CDR3 is 17 residues. V dropped 4 bases and J dropped 0; count of bases not matched to a gene: 5. The germline gives CDR1 KGHDR, CDR2 SFDVKD. The CDR3 DNA reads TGTGCCACCAGTGACACCGGGACAGGGTCGAACACCGGGGAGCTGTTTTTT. Its translation: CATSDTGTGSNTGELFF.

The chain links TRBV6-4 to TRBJ2-3; 8 nucleotides line up with TRBD2. Germline CDR1 MRHNA, CDR2 SNTAGT. After removal of 0 bases from V and 0 bases from J, the junction contained 2 bases not matched to a gene. CDR3 length: 16 amino acids. CDR3 bases: TGTGCCAGCAGTGACTCCAGCGGGGGTAGCACAGATACGCAGTATTTT. This gives the protein CASSDSSGGSTDTQYF.

V is TRBV29-1 and J is TRBJ2-7; 11 bases match TRBD1. The junction had 8 bases not matched to a gene; V was cut back by 5 bases and J by 8 bases. CDR1 SQVTM and CDR2 ANQGSEA come from the germline V gene. This CDR3 is 13 amino acids long. This chain's CDR3 is CSVLLDRGLQQYF. As DNA, the CDR3 is TGCAGCGTTCTGTTGGACAGGGGGCTTCAGCAGTACTTC.